This TCR beta chain was obtained from a study of CD8 T cells in ankylosing spondylitis. Broader study findings: Those disease-linked clones were CD8+; they were also relatively rare in peripheral blood. Clones tied to disease were said to be significantly enriched in matched ankylosing spondylitis synovial fluid.

For TCR beta, libraries came from quantitative 5'-RACE with molecular barcodes. One entry per CDR3 protein results from TCRdb running MiXCR on the 5' RACE reads. The sample includes nearly 250,000 distinct CDR3 sequences, more than 25% of them seen just once. The CDR3 extends over 14 amino acids. The V end was cut by 1 base, the J end by 5 bases, with 12 bases between. Germline CDR1 is SGHRS and CDR2 is YFSETQ. Remarks on this clonotype: Antigen: not known.

This TCR was recovered from a male donor with ankylosing spondylitis or in good health (not recorded which). The rearrangement joins TRBV5-1 to TRBJ2-5; perhaps TRBD2 as D (5 bases). Input material: blood, either unsorted or a sorted T cell fraction (not recorded which). CDR3 loop: CASSLISSLETQYF. The CDR3 DNA follows: TGCGCCAGCAGCTTGATCTCTAGCCTTGAGACCCAGTACTTC.